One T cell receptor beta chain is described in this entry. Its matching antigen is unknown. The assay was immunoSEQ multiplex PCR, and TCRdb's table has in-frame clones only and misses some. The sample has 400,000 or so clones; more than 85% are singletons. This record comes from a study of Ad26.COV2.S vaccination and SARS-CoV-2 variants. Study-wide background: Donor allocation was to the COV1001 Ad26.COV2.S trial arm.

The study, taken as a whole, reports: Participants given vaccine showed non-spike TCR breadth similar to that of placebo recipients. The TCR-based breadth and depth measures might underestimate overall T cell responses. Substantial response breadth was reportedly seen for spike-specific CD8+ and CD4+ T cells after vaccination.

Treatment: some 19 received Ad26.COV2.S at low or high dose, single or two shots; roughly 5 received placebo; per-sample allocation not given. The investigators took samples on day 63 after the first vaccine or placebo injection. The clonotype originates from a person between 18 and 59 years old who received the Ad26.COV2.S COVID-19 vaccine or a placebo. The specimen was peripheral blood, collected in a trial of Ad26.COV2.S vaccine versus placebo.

CDR3 amino acids: CASSLYLATDTQYF. In DNA form, the CDR3 reads TGTGCCAGCAGCTTATATTTGGCCACAGATACGCAGTATTTT. The chain carries TRBV11-2 and TRBJ2-3; no reliable D call. Germline V CDR1 and CDR2: SGHAT, FQNNGV. The length of the CDR3 is 14 residues. The ends were cut back, 2 bases at V and 2 bases at J, with 8 bases in the middle.